These T cell receptor beta chains were read from a single sample in a study of blood T cell repertoires in COVID-19. The repertoire was sequenced with immunoSEQ multiplex PCR; TCRdb's copy has only in-frame clones and lacks some. The sample has approximately 270,000 clones; approximately 89% are singletons. The source material was PBMCs or T cells enriched from blood (not recorded which). These receptors originate from a man in his forties or fifties who had been exposed to COVID-19. Both conserved end residues are part of each CDR3. The D gene is left open where the match is weak. The listing skips clone size in some rows; elsewhere it reads once, few, many or a size class.

>TRBV24-1|TRBJ2-1|NA|TRBD2
CATSDDTSGRLNEQFF
TGTGCCACCAGTGATGATACTAGCGGGAGATTAAATGAGCAGTTCTTC
>TRBV19|TRBJ1-1|NA|NA
CASSIDPTGNTEAFF
TGTGCCAGTAGTATAGACCCGACAGGGAACACTGAAGCTTTCTTT
>TRBV28|TRBJ1-4|NA|NA
CASGLTGGEKLFF
TGTGCCAGCGGATTGACAGGTGGGGAAAAACTGTTTTTT
>TRBV2|TRBJ2-3|few|TRBD2
CASSLAGEGADTQYF
TGTGCCAGCAGCCTAGCGGGAGAAGGCGCAGATACGCAGTATTTT
>TRBV6-1|TRBJ1-5|NA|TRBD1
CASRERQGLVYSNQPQHF
TGTGCCAGCAGAGAAAGACAGGGACTCGTTTATAGCAATCAGCCCCAGCATTTT
>TRBV28|TRBJ1-5|few|NA
CASLIGLGRQPQHF
TGTGCCAGCTTGATCGGACTCGGCAGGCAGCCCCAGCATTTT
>TRBV5-1|TRBJ2-1|NA|TRBD2
CASSLDLAGNNEQFF
TGCGCCAGCAGCTTGGATCTAGCGGGAAACAATGAGCAGTTCTTC
>TRBV19|TRBJ2-1|NA|TRBD2
CASSIGTSYNEQFF
TGTGCCAGTAGTATCGGGACTAGCTACAATGAGCAGTTCTTC
>TRBV2|TRBJ1-5|NA|NA
CASDRVGGQPQHF
TGTGCCAGCGACCGTGTGGGAGGTCAGCCCCAGCATTTT
>TRBV4-2|TRBJ1-5|NA|TRBD1
CASSQGGQGDQPQHF
TGTGCCAGCAGCCAAGGAGGACAGGGAGATCAGCCCCAGCATTTT
>TRBV9|TRBJ1-4|NA|NA
CASSVATTNEKLFF
TGTGCCAGCAGCGTTGCTACAACTAATGAAAAACTGTTTTTT
>TRBV19|TRBJ2-7|once|NA
CASSIGQGGSYEQYF
TGTGCCAGTAGTATTGGGCAGGGAGGATCCTACGAGCAGTACTTC
>TRBV27|TRBJ2-7|NA|NA
CASSLQGGHLEQYF
TGTGCCAGCAGTCTACAGGGGGGGCACCTGGAGCAGTACTTC
>TRBV24-1|TRBJ2-2|NA|TRBD1
CATSPGQGAWTGELFF
TGTGCCACCAGTCCGGGACAGGGGGCTTGGACCGGGGAGCTGTTTTTT
>TRBV15|TRBJ2-2|NA|TRBD1
CATSRGQGARTGELFF
TGTGCCACCAGCAGAGGACAGGGGGCGCGAACCGGGGAGCTGTTTTTT
>TRBV4-3|TRBJ2-5|NA|TRBD1
CASSQDVGQGYQETQYF
TGCGCCAGCAGCCAAGATGTCGGACAGGGCTACCAAGAGACCCAGTACTTC
>TRBV3-1/TRBV3-2|TRBJ2-2|NA|TRBD2
CASSPRGSGRVTGELFF
TGTGCCAGCAGCCCCCGGGGTAGCGGGAGAGTTACCGGGGAGCTGTTTTTT
>TRBV27|TRBJ2-3|once|NA
CASSPAVPRTDTQYF
TGTGCCAGCAGCCCGGCGGTACCGAGGACAGATACGCAGTATTTT
>TRBV15|TRBJ1-2|NA|TRBD1
CATSMGQTIHYGYTF
TGTGCCACCAGCATGGGACAGACGATTCACTATGGCTACACCTTC
>TRBV28|TRBJ2-5|NA|TRBD1
CASTMGQGTEETQYF
TGTGCCAGCACCATGGGACAGGGGACGGAAGAGACCCAGTACTTC
>TRBV5-5|TRBJ2-7|NA|TRBD1
CASSRTGANEQYF
TGTGCCAGCAGCCGCACAGGGGCCAACGAGCAGTACTTC
>TRBV3-1/TRBV3-2|TRBJ2-5|NA|NA
CASSQDQGSETQYF
TGTGCCAGCAGCCAAGATCAGGGGTCGGAGACCCAGTACTTC
>TRBV27|TRBJ1-5|NA|NA
CASRKGGPRNNQPQHF
TGTGCCAGTAGAAAGGGGGGGCCGCGCAACAATCAGCCCCAGCATTTT
>TRBV27|TRBJ1-2|once|TRBD1
CASSSTGNGYTF
TGTGCCAGCAGCTCGACAGGGAATGGCTACACCTTC
>TRBV6-2/TRBV6-3|TRBJ2-4|NA|NA
CASSYGRNIQYF
TGTGCCAGCAGTTACGGTAGAAACATTCAGTACTTC
>TRBV11-2|TRBJ2-2|NA|NA
CASSFNQGMAKVGELFF
TGTGCCAGCAGCTTTAACCAGGGGATGGCTAAGGTCGGGGAGCTGTTTTTT
>TRBV27|TRBJ1-6|NA|NA
CASRGNSINSPLHF
TGTGCCAGCCGAGGGAACAGTATTAATTCACCCCTCCACTTT
>TRBV3-1/TRBV3-2|TRBJ2-7|NA|NA
CASSQDRWSEQYF
TGTGCCAGCAGCCAAGATAGGTGGAGCGAGCAGTACTTC
>TRBV14|TRBJ1-2|NA|NA
CASSQAGQLPYGYTF
TGTGCCAGCAGCCAAGCCGGACAGCTTCCCTATGGCTACACCTTC
>TRBV6-6|TRBJ2-4|NA|TRBD2
CASTLSGLADVKNIQYF
TGTGCCAGCACTCTATCGGGACTAGCGGACGTAAAAAACATTCAGTACTTC
>TRBV13|TRBJ1-6|NA|TRBD1
CASSSDRENSPLHF
TGTGCCAGCAGCTCCGACAGGGAGAATTCACCCCTCCACTTT
>TRBV10-3|TRBJ2-2|NA|NA
CAISDQIGTTGELFF
TGTGCCATCAGTGATCAGATTGGGACTACCGGGGAGCTGTTTTTT
>TRBV3-1/TRBV3-2|TRBJ2-1|NA|NA
CASSQLRDSYNEQFF
TGTGCCAGCAGCCAGTTGCGGGACTCTTACAATGAGCAGTTCTTC
>TRBV18|TRBJ1-1|NA|TRBD1
CASSHRQGNTEAFF
TGTGCCAGCTCACACCGACAGGGGAACACTGAAGCTTTCTTT
>TRBV3-1/TRBV3-2|TRBJ2-2|NA|TRBD2
CASSFRLAGGNTGELFF
TGTGCCAGCAGCTTCAGACTAGCGGGAGGCAACACCGGGGAGCTGTTTTTT
>TRBV6-5|TRBJ1-2|few|NA
CASSYSKGDYGYTF
TGTGCCAGCAGTTACTCGAAAGGGGACTATGGCTACACCTTC
>TRBV4-3|TRBJ2-7|NA|NA
CASSQEIEKTLTYEQYF
TGCGCCAGCAGCCAAGAGATAGAGAAAACCTTAACCTACGAGCAGTACTTC
>TRBV7-2|TRBJ1-5|NA|NA
CASSLDRGRVQPQHF
TGTGCCAGCAGCTTAGACAGAGGGCGAGTTCAGCCCCAGCATTTT
>TRBV9|TRBJ2-3|NA|TRBD2
CASNKREFGTDTQYF
TGTGCCAGCAATAAGCGGGAGTTTGGCACAGATACGCAGTATTTT
>TRBV4-1|TRBJ2-2|NA|NA
CASSQSLALNTGELFF
TGCGCCAGCAGCCAATCACTAGCATTGAACACCGGGGAGCTGTTTTTT
>TRBV9|TRBJ2-5|NA|NA
CASSPSQETQYF
TGTGCCAGCAGCCCCTCCCAAGAGACCCAGTACTTC
>TRBV27|TRBJ2-4|NA|TRBD1
CASSAGTARKNIQYF
TGTGCCAGCAGTGCCGGGACAGCTAGGAAAAACATTCAGTACTTC